This T cell receptor (beta chain) was sequenced for a study of metastatic and nonmetastatic thyroid tumors. Study details: It was across blood and tumor or nodule tissue from malignant and benign thyroid patients that repertoires were compared.

Authors' data handling: A distant-metastasis classifier for papillary thyroid cancer was built using CDR3 differences across clinicopathological groups. With MiXCR, TCRdb reprocessed the PCR reads. None of the V and J calls come from the authors' own analysis; TCRdb made them. The table includes about 56,000 clones, under 30% detected once. About this clone: What it binds is unknown.

Thyroid surgery took place with no prior treatment in any patient. Study findings and constraints: In blood and tumor, TCR beta diversity was reportedly significantly higher in malignant thyroid tumors than in benign nodules.

The CDR3 contains 15 residues. Germline loops: CDR1 LNHDA, CDR2 SQIVND (reference sequence). V lost 0 bases, J lost 4 bases, and 12 bases lay in between. The sample comprised blood. The origin of this receptor is a female donor with papillary thyroid cancer or a benign thyroid nodule (not recorded which). Some clones in this sample may be carry-over from other donors' samples. V gene TRBV19 combines with J gene TRBJ1-2; D unresolved. This chain's CDR3 is CASSIDDTRVYGYTF. The CDR3 DNA is TGTGCCAGTAGTATAGACGACACTAGGGTCTATGGCTACACCTTC.